The TCR beta chain described here comes from a study of long-term antiretroviral therapy in people with HIV. Study-level findings and limits: In HIV, the repertoires covered a tighter span of CDR3 lengths than in controls. Clones that had undergone expansion before ART dominated the repertoire at all time points. Diversity rose after ART but stayed below transplant donor controls.

In regard to this clone: Antigen unknown. This sample also contains other DNA sequences that code for the same CDR3.

The germline V gene encodes CDR1 SGDLS and CDR2 YYNGEE. The CDR3 loop spans 15 amino acids. J gave up 5 bases and V 2 bases, and 7 bases lay outside the gene matches. Survey level was the resolution at which the v3.0 immunoSEQ assay ran. Clones were read by immunoSEQ multiplex PCR, and TCRdb kept only the in-frame ones, dropping some. The repertoire includes over 30,000 clones, around 97% of them detected once, and 2.5% to 3% sits in the top ten. The receptor comes from a man aged 25-40 years with HIV. V usage is TRBV9 and J usage is TRBJ2-5, with 9 positions matching TRBD2. Sequences were derived from unsorted PBMCs, sampled 6.9 years after starting antiretroviral therapy. The CDR3 DNA reads TGTGCCAGCAGCGTCGGCGGGGGGGCCGGGGAGACCCAGTACTTC. This translates into CASSVGGGAGETQYF.